One TCR beta chain is described in this entry. This record comes from a study of blood T cell repertoires in COVID-19. Study summary: Samples came from the United States, Italy and Spain, spanning acute and convalescent COVID-19. T cells, B-cell-depleted T cells, or PBMCs provided the cDNA or gDNA that served as material.

As originally analysed: Reference gene primers were amplified, and this amplification served to estimate nucleated cell counts. Sequenced by immunoSEQ multiplex PCR; TCRdb stores in-frame clones only, minus some. V and J calls and clone size are those listed in that table; D and trimming were worked out from the DNA. The table lists some 150,000 clones, approximately 86% of them singletons. The source of this sequence is a man in his 70s with acute or convalescent COVID-19. Source material: peripheral blood.

The CDR3 sequence: CASSSEGDNEQFF. The CDR3 DNA reads as TGTGCCAGCAGTTCTGAGGGGGACAATGAGCAGTTCTTC. V usage is TRBV6-5 and J usage is TRBJ2-1; maybe TRBD1 (6 bases). The CDR3 extends over 13 amino acids. V lost 4 bases, J lost 5 bases, and 9 bases lay in between. Germline CDR1 reads MNHEY; CDR2 reads SVGAGI.